This is a list of T cell receptor beta chains from one sample in a study of blood T cells in healthy people across ages. One entry per CDR3 protein results from TCRdb running MiXCR on the 5' RACE reads. This table holds 1.6 million or so distinct CDR3 sequences, roughly 30% found once. What was sequenced was blood. These receptor sequences come from a woman in her 30s in good health. Each CDR3 is given with its conserved first and last residue.

TRBJ2-1,TRBV5-1,13,CASSTEQGILQFF
TRBJ2-7,TRBV6-5,16,CASSPKGQWASYEQYF
TRBJ2-1,TRBV7-8,14,CASSGREFGNEQFF
TRBJ2-5,TRBV3-1,14,CASSYRGIQETQYF
TRBJ2-1,TRBV10-2,16,CASSATDRVVGNEQFF
-,TRBV5-4,16,CASSFPVAGVTLEQYF
TRBJ2-1,TRBV2,14,CARDRTSGSYEQFF
TRBJ1-1,TRBV7-9,16,CASSLARTVLNTEAFF
TRBJ2-3,TRBV20-1,17,CSARDRGNRGGADTQYF
TRBJ2-1,TRBV6-5,11,CASGERYEQFF
TRBJ2-1,TRBV20-1,15,CSARDFEREYNEQFF
TRBJ2-1,TRBV5-1,13,CASRGTGSGEQFF
TRBJ1-4,TRBV20-1,14,CSASPQGFCEKLFF
TRBJ1-4,TRBV3-1,13,CASSQDLGEKLFF
TRBJ2-6,TRBV20-1,15,CSARDSASGANVLTF
TRBJ2-5,TRBV6-6,12,CASRSGLETQYF
TRBJ2-3,TRBV7-9,15,CASSSGTSLADTQYF
TRBJ2-7,TRBV9,15,CASSVDERISYEQYF
TRBJ2-7,TRBV2,12,CASTQDGYEQYF
-,TRBV27,16,CASSALGHIRVYEQYF
TRBJ2-7,TRBV4-1,15,CASSQVGTSRNEQYF
TRBJ2-7,TRBV27,14,CASMRTGVSHEQYF
TRBJ2-7,TRBV6-8,14,CASSYFEPRREQYF
TRBJ1-1,TRBV5-1,13,CASSLGGLTEAFF
TRBJ2-5,TRBV4-1,15,CASSQDPGLQETQYF
TRBJ1-2,TRBV3-1,14,CASSPPYSNYGYTF
TRBJ1-3,TRBV7-9,16,CASSQQGGSSGNTIYF
TRBJ2-5,TRBV27,16,CASSLSAGAHGETQYF
TRBJ1-5,TRBV7-8,14,CASSGEGLQQPQHF